This T cell receptor (beta chain) was recorded in a study of post-analysis software for immune sequencing data. Study-level background: The patients showed relapsing-remitting, secondary progressive and progressive-relapsing multiple sclerosis courses. The study's findings and limits: The five TRBV segments detected at higher frequency in patients than in controls included TRBV5-6, TRBV5-1 and TRBV20-1. Samples made in the same batch grouped tightly together by F measure. Multiple sclerosis patients had significantly lower normalized Chao1 diversity than controls.

Germline assignment: CDR1 MNHNS and CDR2 SASEGT. CDR3 length equals 17 residues. Trimming took 5 bases from V and 1 from J; bases not matched to a gene: 8. Every TCR beta cDNA library bore unique molecular identifiers. Between roughly 0.95 and 10 million T cells gave rise to a few hundred thousand cDNA molecules. TCRdb ran MiXCR on the PCR reads and lists one entry per CDR3 protein. This sample has hundreds of thousands of distinct CDR3 sequences, with approximately 38% found just once. This clonotype was seen a few times. Its antigen is undetermined. The sequence was obtained from a girl aged 5 to 17 with multiple sclerosis. Sequences were obtained from blood. The V and J genes are TRBV6-1 and TRBJ2-1, with 10 bases aligning to TRBD1. The CDR3 loop is CASSRIPGQGSYNEQFF. Written as DNA, the CDR3 is TGTGCCAGCAGTCGAATACCGGGACAGGGGTCCTACAATGAGCAGTTCTTC.